The 29 T cell receptor beta chains below were found in one sample sequenced in a study of T cells in Graves' hyperthyroidism and ophthalmopathy. What was amplified from RNA transcripts were TCR beta CDR3 regions. A first-round RT-PCR of the TCR CDR3 used the HTBI primer set. MiXCR, applied by TCRdb to the multiplex PCR reads, yields one record per CDR3 protein. The table lists tens of thousands of distinct CDR3 sequences, about 53% of them singletons. The sample consisted of peripheral blood or thyroid tissue (not recorded which). The receptors here all came from a man younger than 35 with Graves' hyperthyroidism.

The V gene is TRBV7-2, the J gene TRBJ2-3, with a weak D call TRBD2 (5 bases). Germline V CDR1 and CDR2: SGHTA, FQGNSA. Trimming took off 5 bases at V and 6 bases at J, with 21 bases between the two ends. The CDR3 spans 16 residues. The CDR3: CASSHSDSILTDTQYF. Here the CDR3 DNA reads TGTGCCAGCAGCCACTCGGACTCGATACTAACGGATACGCAGTATTTT.

The chain recombines TRBV11-2 with TRBJ1-1; 8 bases are a match to TRBD1. The J segment lost 1 base and the V segment lost 4 bases, leaving 8 bases of the junction unmatched. Germline V lookup: CDR1 SGHAT, CDR2 FQNNGV. The CDR3 runs 16 residues. The CDR3 bases are TGTGCCAGCAGCTCGTACCTAGGACAGGGGAACACTGAAGCTTTCTTT. As protein: CASSSYLGQGNTEAFF.

The table lists this clonotype with a few counts. This could be a read error, since a much larger clone is one nucleotide away. V gene TRBV28 combines with J gene TRBJ2-7; no clear D gene. V was cut by 6 bases and J by 5 bases, with 11 bases left in between. Germline CDR1 is MDHEN and CDR2 is SYDVKM. The CDR3 consists of 12 residues. CDR3 loop: CASSQQGHEQYF. In nucleotides, the CDR3 is TGTGCCAGCAGCCAACAAGGGCACGAGCAGTACTTC.

The CDR3 protein is CAWKGLADTGELFF. CDR3 bases: TGTGCCTGGAAGGGACTAGCGGATACCGGGGAGCTGTTTTTT. This chain uses TRBV30 with TRBJ2-2; 11 bases are shared with TRBD2. CDR1 GTSNPN and CDR2 SVGIG come from the germline V gene (reference sequence). V lost 4 bases, J lost 5 bases, and 3 bases stayed unmatched. CDR3 length: 14 amino acids.

This clonotype is medium-sized. The chain is built from TRBV7-2 and TRBJ1-2; 7 bases are a match to TRBD1. CDR3 length: 15 residues. The V segment lost 6 bases and the J segment 1 base; nucleotides outside the gene matches: 8. Germline loops: CDR1 SGHTA, CDR2 FQGNSA. As DNA, the CDR3 is TGTGCCAGCAGTCTAATACAGGGGCTTAACTATGGCTACACCTTC. Translation gives CASSLIQGLNYGYTF.

This clonotype was detected ten times or more. CDR3 residues: CAGGPKVPGNTIYF. CDR3 nucleotides: TGTGCCGGAGGACCCAAGGTTCCTGGAAACACCATATATTTT. The chain links TRBV24-1 to TRBJ1-3; no reliable D call. This CDR3 has 14 amino acids. Trimming shortened V by 12 bases and J by 2 bases, and 16 bases separated the two germline ends. CDR1 and CDR2 (germline): KGHDR, SFDVKD.

This clonotype was seen repeatedly, ten times or more. The chain has TRBV10-3 and TRBJ1-4; D might be TRBD1 (5 bases). The CDR3 runs to 15 residues. The V and J ends lost 0 bases and 5 bases respectively, with 10 bases between them. Germline lookup yields CDR1 ENHRY and CDR2 SYGVKD. CDR3 residues: CAISESLQDNEKLFF. CDR3 nucleotide sequence: TGTGCCATCAGTGAGTCATTACAGGACAATGAAAAACTGTTTTTT.

This clonotype was seen ten or more times. The rearrangement uses TRBV6-6 and TRBJ1-6; D possibly corresponds to TRBD1 (5 bases). The CDR3 spans 16 residues. CDR1 and CDR2 (germline): MNHNY, SVGAGI (reference sequence). Deletions cut 2 bases from V and 10 bases from J, with 18 bases between. In DNA form, the CDR3 reads TGTGCCAGCAGTTACCGTTCGCAGACAGATAGATCACCCCTCCACTTT. This codes for CASSYRSQTDRSPLHF.

CDR3 DNA: TGTGCCAGCAGCTCTAGCGGGGGCTCGTCCTACGAGCAGTACTTC. It is translated as CASSSSGGSSYEQYF. The genes are TRBV7-2 and TRBJ2-7, with 10 bases lining up with TRBD2. CDR3 size: 15 residues. V lost 4 bases, J lost 1 base, and 4 bases stayed unmatched. Germline-derived CDR1 and CDR2 are SGHTA and FQGNSA. The entire variable domain, with the rest obtained from reference TRBV7-2 and TRBJ2-7, is as follows: GAGVSQSPSNKVTEKGKDVELRCDPISGHTALYWYRQSLGQGLEFLIYFQGNSAPDKSGLPSDRFSAERTGGSVSTLTIQRTQQEDSAVYLCASSSSGGSSYEQYFGPGTRLTVT.

This clonotype was picked up many times. The chain combines TRBV28 with TRBJ2-7; possibly TRBD1 for D (6 bases). Germline V gives CDR1 MDHEN, CDR2 SYDVKM. Trimming pared 6 bases from V and 4 bases from J, leaving 16 bases between. The CDR3 is 14 residues long. CDR3 bases: TGTGCCAGCAGCAGTGGAGGACAGATATACGAGCAGTACTTC. It codes for CASSSGGQIYEQYF.

This clonotype was detected many times. The rearrangement links TRBV10-2 to TRBJ1-2; 8 bases are shared with TRBD1. Germline assignment: CDR1 WSHSY and CDR2 SAAADI. This CDR3 region has 14 residues. The J segment lost 9 bases and the V segment lost 3 bases, leaving 9 bases of the junction unmatched. In DNA form, the CDR3 reads TGCGCCAGCAGTGAAACCGGGACAGGTTCTCGCTACACCTTC. Translating it yields CASSETGTGSRYTF.

V usage is TRBV20-1 and J usage is TRBJ1-4; D is perhaps TRBD1 (5 bases). V lost 6 bases, J lost 6 bases, and 20 bases lay in between. This CDR3 has 15 amino acids. Germline lookup yields CDR1 DFQATT and CDR2 SNEGSKA (reference sequence). Written as DNA, the CDR3 is TGCAGTGCGTCGGGTATAAGGGGAAGGGATGAAAAACTGTTTTTT. It codes for CSASGIRGRDEKLFF.

This chain connects TRBV27 to TRBJ2-2; 9 bases are a match to TRBD1. The CDR3 length is 17 residues. The ends lost 4 bases at V and 0 bases at J; junction bases unmatched: 6. Germline CDR1 is MNHEY and CDR2 is SMNVEV (reference sequence). CDR3 residues: CASSSYRGQANTGELFF. Here the CDR3 DNA reads TGTGCCAGCAGTTCGTACAGGGGGCAGGCGAACACCGGGGAGCTGTTTTTT.

The rearrangement uses TRBV12-3 or TRBV12-4 and TRBJ2-7; TRBD1 matches at 12 bases. This CDR3 is built from 14 residues. The V and J ends lost 5 bases and 7 bases, in that order; junction bases with no gene match: 6. CDR3 region: CASSQGQGAGEQYF. Written as DNA, the CDR3 is TGTGCCAGCAGTCAGGGACAGGGGGCGGGGGAGCAGTACTTC.

The chain couples TRBV10-3 to TRBJ2-7; D gene ambiguous. The germline V and J ends were trimmed by 4 bases and 1 base, with 8 bases remaining between them. The CDR3 consists of 13 residues. The germline CDR1 and CDR2 sequences are ENHRY and SYGVKD. Written as DNA, the CDR3 is TGTGCCATCAGTGGAGACGGGTCCTACGAGCAGTACTTC. It is translated as CAISGDGSYEQYF.

The V gene is TRBV9, the J gene TRBJ1-3, with D possibly being TRBD1 (5 bases). Between the trimmed V and J ends, which lost 4 bases and 1 base, there was a span of 12 bases. This CDR3 region has 15 residues. In germline, CDR1 is SGDLS, CDR2 YYNGEE. CDR3 sequence (DNA): TGTGCCAGCAGCCCTGTAGGGGATTCTGGAAACACCATATATTTT. Translation gives CASSPVGDSGNTIYF.

The V gene is TRBV7-2, the J gene TRBJ2-7; 7 bases line up with TRBD1. Germline V gene lookup returns CDR1 SGHTA and CDR2 FQGNSA. V shed 5 bases, J shed 0 bases, and the junction held 4 bases outside the gene matches. This CDR3 is built from 14 residues. CDR3 DNA: TGTGCCAGCAGCCGACAGGGTTTCTCCTACGAGCAGTACTTC. Translating gives CASSRQGFSYEQYF.

Details on this clonotype: Its ends do not fully match the called genes, so a read error is possible. V and J are TRBV11-2 and TRBJ2-2, with a tentative D call TRBD2 (5 bases). In germline, CDR1 is SGHAT, CDR2 FQNNGV. CDR3 length: 15 amino acids. The CDR3 sequence: CASSRRTANTGKLFF. CDR3 coding DNA: TGTGCCAGCAGCAGAAGGACGGCGAACACCGGGAAGCTGTTTTTT.

J is TRBJ2-7 and V is TRBV29-1, with D perhaps TRBD1 (6 bases). The V end was cut by 3 bases, the J end by 7 bases, with 13 bases between. Germline V gives CDR1 SQVTM, CDR2 ANQGSEA. CDR3 size: 12 residues. CDR3 loop: CSVDTGPGEQYF. The DNA for the CDR3 is TGCAGCGTTGACACAGGGCCCGGGGAGCAGTACTTC.

This clonotype occurred many times. The chain joins TRBV29-1 to TRBJ1-2; D remains ambiguous. The V end lost 0 bases, the J end lost 5 bases, and 10 bases lay between the germline ends. The CDR3 sequence is 13 residues long. Per the germline V gene, CDR1 is SQVTM and CDR2 is ANQGSEA. The CDR3 nucleotides are TGCAGCGTTGAAGAAGGGTTTTGGTATGGCTACACCTTC. This sequence encodes CSVEEGFWYGYTF.

V and J are TRBV24-1 and TRBJ2-5; D may be TRBD2 (6 bases). CDR1 is KGHDR and CDR2 is SFDVKD in the germline V gene. The V and J ends lost 6 bases and 2 bases respectively, with 15 bases between them. This CDR3 contains 15 residues. The CDR3 coding sequence is TGTGCCACCAGTTCGTCCGGGACTGCTCAAGAGACCCAGTACTTC. It yields the protein CATSSSGTAQETQYF.

This clonotype was counted ten times or more. The chain uses TRBV4-2 and TRBJ2-5; possible D gene TRBD1, 6 bases. V was cut by 3 bases and J by 5 bases, with 16 bases left in between. Germline values: CDR1 LGHNA, CDR2 YNFKEQ. CDR3 length equals 15 residues. The CDR3 sequence: CASSHTGTPEETQYF. CDR3 nucleotides: TGTGCCAGCAGCCACACTGGGACACCGGAGGAGACCCAGTACTTC.

The CDR3 nucleotides are TGTGCCAGCAGCAGAACTAGCGGGGGCTATGAGACCCAGTACTTC. Its translation: CASSRTSGGYETQYF. The chain has TRBV9 and TRBJ2-5; TRBD2 aligns across 11 bases. After removal of 4 bases from V and 5 bases from J, the junction contained 7 bases not matched to a gene. The CDR3 runs to 15 residues. The germline V gene encodes CDR1 SGDLS and CDR2 YYNGEE.

This clonotype showed up just once. In nucleotides, the CDR3 is TGCAGCGTAGGTATCAATGGCTACACCTTC. Protein product: CSVGINGYTF. The V gene is TRBV29-1, the J gene TRBJ1-2; D unresolved. The V end lost 6 bases, the J end lost 6 bases, and 8 bases lay between the germline ends. The CDR3 runs 10 residues. Germline V gives CDR1 SQVTM, CDR2 ANQGSEA.

CDR3 sequence: CATSRGHSRGQETQYF. CDR3 DNA sequence: TGTGCCACCAGCAGAGGCCACTCCCGGGGACAAGAGACCCAGTACTTC. This sequence joins TRBV15 and TRBJ2-5; a possible D gene is TRBD2 (5 bases). This CDR3 is 16 amino acids long. Deletions cut 1 base from V and 2 bases from J, with 14 bases between. The germline CDR1 and CDR2 sequences are LNHNV and YYDKDF (reference sequence).

CDR3 amino acids: CASSSLAGTTYEQYF. DNA of the CDR3: TGTGCCAGCAGCTCATTAGCGGGGACAACCTACGAGCAGTACTTC. The rearrangement joins TRBV7-2 to TRBJ2-7; 8 nucleotides match TRBD2. The J segment lost 2 bases and the V segment lost 4 bases, leaving 7 bases of the junction unmatched. CDR3 length equals 15 residues. Looked up from germline, CDR1 is SGHTA and CDR2 is FQGNSA.

This clonotype was seen only once. This chain links TRBV7-2 with TRBJ1-1, with 11 bases fitting TRBD1. Germline loops: CDR1 SGHTA, CDR2 FQGNSA. CDR3 length: 15 amino acids. V lost 6 bases and J lost 1; bases outside the gene matches: 4. CDR3 residues: CASSRTGGWNTEAFF. The CDR3 coding sequence is TGTGCCAGCAGTCGGACAGGGGGCTGGAACACTGAAGCTTTCTTT.

The chain joins TRBV20-1 to TRBJ2-5; 11 bases line up with TRBD2. The trim removed 3 bases at V and 5 bases at J, leaving 5 bases unmatched. Germline CDR1 and CDR2: DFQATT and SNEGSKA (reference sequence). The CDR3 sequence is 14 residues long. The CDR3 spells CSASATSGKETQYF. Written as DNA, the CDR3 is TGCAGTGCTAGTGCGACTAGCGGGAAGGAGACCCAGTACTTC.

The chain employs TRBV29-1 and TRBJ1-2; TRBD1 agrees at 9 bases. This CDR3 has 12 residues. With V trimmed by 6 bases and J by 5 bases, 4 bases remained unmatched. CDR1 is SQVTM and CDR2 is ANQGSEA in the germline V gene. The CDR3 DNA sequence: TGCAGCGTGCGGGACAGGGCGTATGGCTACACCTTC. Its translation is CSVRDRAYGYTF.